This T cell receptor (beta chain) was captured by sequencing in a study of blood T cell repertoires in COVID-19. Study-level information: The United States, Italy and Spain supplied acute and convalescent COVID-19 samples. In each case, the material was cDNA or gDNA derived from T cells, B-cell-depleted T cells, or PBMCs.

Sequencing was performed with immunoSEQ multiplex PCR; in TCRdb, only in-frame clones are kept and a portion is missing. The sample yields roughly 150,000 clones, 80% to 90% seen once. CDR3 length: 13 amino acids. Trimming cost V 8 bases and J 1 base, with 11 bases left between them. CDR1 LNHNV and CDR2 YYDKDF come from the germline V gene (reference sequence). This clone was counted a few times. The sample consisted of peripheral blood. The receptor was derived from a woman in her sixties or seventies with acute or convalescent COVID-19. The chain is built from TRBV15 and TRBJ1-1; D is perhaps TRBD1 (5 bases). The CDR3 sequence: CATHRRGNTEAFF. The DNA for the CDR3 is TGTGCCACCCACCGGAGGGGGAACACTGAAGCTTTCTTT. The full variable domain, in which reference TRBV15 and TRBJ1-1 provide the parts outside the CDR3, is DAMVIQNPRYQVTQFGKPVTLSCSQTLNHNVMYWYQQKSSQAPKLLFHYYDKDFNNEADTPDNFQSRRPNTSFCFLDIRSPGLGDTAMYLCATHRRGNTEAFFGQGTRLTVV.